Listed below are T cell receptor beta chains from one sample, sequenced in a study of PD-1 blockade in classical Hodgkin lymphoma. Assay: immunoSEQ multiplex PCR; the TCRdb copy retains only in-frame clones and omits some. Found here are almost 20,000 clones, about 83% of them singletons; the top ten hold around 1.2%. Sequences were obtained from CD4+ T cells from blood. These receptor sequences come from a human donor with classical Hodgkin lymphoma. Each CDR3 is given with its conserved first and last residue. The D gene is left open where the match is weak. Size tells how often a clone was seen (once, few, many) or the class of an expanded clone, and some rows leave it out.

D gene	clone size	V gene	J gene	CDR3 protein	CDR3 DNA
NA	NA	TRBV28	TRBJ2-1	CASRDNAKQFF	TGTGCCAGCAGAGACAACGCGAAGCAGTTCTTC
TRBD1	NA	TRBV2	TRBJ1-1	CASSETGVVTEAFF	TGTGCCAGCAGTGAGACAGGGGTGGTCACTGAAGCTTTCTTT
NA	NA	TRBV20-1	TRBJ2-1	CSANDGNEQFF	TGCAGTGCTAACGACGGGAATGAGCAGTTCTTC
TRBD2	NA	TRBV6-1	TRBJ2-5	CASSEGLAGGETQYF	TGTGCCAGCAGTGAGGGACTAGCGGGAGGGGAGACCCAGTACTTC
TRBD2	NA	TRBV28	TRBJ2-1	CASSPTGLARLVF	TGTGCCAGCAGCCCCACCGGACTAGCGAGGCTGGTCTTC
NA	NA	TRBV19	TRBJ2-1	CASSKRWEDQFF	TGTGCCAGTAGTAAGCGGTGGGAAGATCAGTTCTTC
NA	few	TRBV7-2	TRBJ2-7	CASRPPGGEQYF	TGTGCCAGCAGGCCACCCGGAGGGGAGCAGTACTTC
NA	NA	TRBV27	TRBJ2-7	CASSFFLVGGPPYEQYF	TGTGCCAGCAGTTTCTTTTTAGTCGGCGGTCCCCCTTACGAGCAGTACTTC
NA	NA	TRBV27	TRBJ1-3	CASSLSGTYTGNTIYF	TGTGCCAGCAGTTTATCGGGGACGTACACTGGAAACACCATATATTTT
NA	NA	TRBV5-5	TRBJ2-7	CASGTAYSSYEQYF	TGTGCCAGCGGAACAGCTTACTCCTCCTACGAGCAGTACTTC
NA	NA	TRBV7-2	TRBJ2-5	CASSLKGQETQYF	TGTGCCAGCAGCTTGAAGGGACAAGAGACCCAGTACTTC
NA	once	TRBV10-1	TRBJ2-7	CASSESVGASYEQYF	TGCGCCAGCAGTGAGTCGGTGGGAGCATCCTACGAGCAGTACTTC
NA	NA	TRBV28	TRBJ2-3	CASRLDPYSLAQYF	TGTGCCAGCAGACTCGACCCCTATAGTTTGGCGCAGTATTTT
NA	few	TRBV6-6	TRBJ1-5	CASSQTGNQPQHF	TGTGCCAGCAGTCAAACTGGCAATCAGCCCCAGCATTTT